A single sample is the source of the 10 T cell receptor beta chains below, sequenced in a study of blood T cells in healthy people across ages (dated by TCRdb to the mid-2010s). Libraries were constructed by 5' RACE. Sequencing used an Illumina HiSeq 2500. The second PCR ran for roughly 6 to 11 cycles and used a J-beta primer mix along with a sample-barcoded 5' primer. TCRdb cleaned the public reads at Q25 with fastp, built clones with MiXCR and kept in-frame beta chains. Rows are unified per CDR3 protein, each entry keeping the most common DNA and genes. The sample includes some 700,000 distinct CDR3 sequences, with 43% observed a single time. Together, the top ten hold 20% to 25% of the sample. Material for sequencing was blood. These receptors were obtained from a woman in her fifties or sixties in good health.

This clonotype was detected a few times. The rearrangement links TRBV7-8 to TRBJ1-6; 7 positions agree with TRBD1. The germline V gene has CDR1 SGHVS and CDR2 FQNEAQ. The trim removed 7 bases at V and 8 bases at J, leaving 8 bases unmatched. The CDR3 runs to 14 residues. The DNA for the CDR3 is TGTGCCAGCAACCCCGGGACAGCGGATTCACCCCTCCACTTT. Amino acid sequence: CASNPGTADSPLHF.

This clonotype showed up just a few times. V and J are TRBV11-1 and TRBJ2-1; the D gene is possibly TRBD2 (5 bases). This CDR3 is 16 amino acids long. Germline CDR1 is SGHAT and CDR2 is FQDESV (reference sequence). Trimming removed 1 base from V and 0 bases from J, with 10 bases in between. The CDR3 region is CASSLVIASSYNEQFF. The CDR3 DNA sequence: TGTGCCAGCAGCTTAGTAATAGCGAGCTCCTACAATGAGCAGTTCTTC.

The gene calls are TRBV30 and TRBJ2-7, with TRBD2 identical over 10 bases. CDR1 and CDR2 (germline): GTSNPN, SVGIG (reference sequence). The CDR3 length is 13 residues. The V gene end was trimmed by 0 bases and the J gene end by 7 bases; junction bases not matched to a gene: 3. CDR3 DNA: TGTGCCTGGAGTGTGACTAGCGGGCAGGAGCAGTACTTC. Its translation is CAWSVTSGQEQYF.

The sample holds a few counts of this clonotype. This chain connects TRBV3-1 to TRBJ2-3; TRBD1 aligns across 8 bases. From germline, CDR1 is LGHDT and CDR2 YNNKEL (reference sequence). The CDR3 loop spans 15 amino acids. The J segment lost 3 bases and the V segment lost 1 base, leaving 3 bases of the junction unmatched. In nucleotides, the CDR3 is TGTGCCAGCAGCCAAGGGACAGGGTTAACAGATACGCAGTATTTT. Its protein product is CASSQGTGLTDTQYF.

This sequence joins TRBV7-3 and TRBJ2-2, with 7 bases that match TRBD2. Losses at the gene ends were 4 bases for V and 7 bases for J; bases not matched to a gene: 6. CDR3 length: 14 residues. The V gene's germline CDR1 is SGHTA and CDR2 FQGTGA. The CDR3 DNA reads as TGTGCCAGCAGCTCCTTGCGGGAGCTCGGGGAGCTGTTTTTT. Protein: CASSSLRELGELFF.

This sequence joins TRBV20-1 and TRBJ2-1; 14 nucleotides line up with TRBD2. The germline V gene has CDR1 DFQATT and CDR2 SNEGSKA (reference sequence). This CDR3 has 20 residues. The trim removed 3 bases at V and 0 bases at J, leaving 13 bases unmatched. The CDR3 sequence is CSASGDLTSGGVSSYNEQFF. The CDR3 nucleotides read TGCAGTGCTAGCGGAGACCTGACTAGCGGGGGGGTAAGCTCCTACAATGAGCAGTTCTTC.

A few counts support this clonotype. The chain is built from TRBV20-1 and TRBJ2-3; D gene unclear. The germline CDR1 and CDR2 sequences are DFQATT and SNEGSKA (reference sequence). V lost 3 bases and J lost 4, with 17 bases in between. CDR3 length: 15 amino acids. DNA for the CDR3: TGCAGTGCTAGCCCTCTCGCAGTTGGGGCAGATACGCAGTATTTT. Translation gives CSASPLAVGADTQYF.

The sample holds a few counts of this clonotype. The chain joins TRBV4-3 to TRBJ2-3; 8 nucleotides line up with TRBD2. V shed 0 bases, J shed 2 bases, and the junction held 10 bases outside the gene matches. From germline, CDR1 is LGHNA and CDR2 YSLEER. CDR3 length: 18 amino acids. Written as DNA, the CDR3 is TGCGCCAGCAGCCAAGATTCGGGGGCTAGCGGGTCCACAGATACGCAGTATTTT. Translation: CASSQDSGASGSTDTQYF.

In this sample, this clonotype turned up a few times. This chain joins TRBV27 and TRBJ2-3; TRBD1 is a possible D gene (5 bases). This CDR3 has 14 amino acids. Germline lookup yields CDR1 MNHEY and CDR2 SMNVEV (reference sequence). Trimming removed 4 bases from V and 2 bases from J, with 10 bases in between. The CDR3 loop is CASSWQGYTDTQYF. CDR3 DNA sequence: TGTGCCAGCAGTTGGCAGGGATACACAGATACGCAGTATTTT.

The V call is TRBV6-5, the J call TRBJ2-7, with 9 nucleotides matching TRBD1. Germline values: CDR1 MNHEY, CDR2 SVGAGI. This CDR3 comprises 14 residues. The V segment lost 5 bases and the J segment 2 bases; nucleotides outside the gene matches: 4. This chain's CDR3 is CASSAQGAAYEQYF. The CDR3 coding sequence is TGTGCCAGCAGTGCACAGGGGGCCGCCTACGAGCAGTACTTC.